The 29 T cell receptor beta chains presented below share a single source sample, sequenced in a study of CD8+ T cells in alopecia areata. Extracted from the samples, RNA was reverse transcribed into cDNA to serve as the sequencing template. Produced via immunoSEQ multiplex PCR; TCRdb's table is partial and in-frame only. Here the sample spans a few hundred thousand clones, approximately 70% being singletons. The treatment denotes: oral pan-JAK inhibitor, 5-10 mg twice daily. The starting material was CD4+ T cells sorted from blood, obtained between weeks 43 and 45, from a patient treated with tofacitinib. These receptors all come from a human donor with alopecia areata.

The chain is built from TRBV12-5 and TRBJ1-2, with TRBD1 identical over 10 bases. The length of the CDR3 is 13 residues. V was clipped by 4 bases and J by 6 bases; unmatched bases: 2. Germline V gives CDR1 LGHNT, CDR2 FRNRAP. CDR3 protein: CASGSGTGDGYTF. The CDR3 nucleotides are TGTGCTAGTGGTTCCGGGACAGGGGATGGCTACACCTTC.

The CDR3 region is CASSQGSGQDGYGYTF. The CDR3, as DNA: TGCGCCAGCAGCCAAGGCTCCGGACAGGACGGATATGGCTACACCTTC. The J gene is TRBJ1-2, the V gene TRBV4-3; 7 bases agree with TRBD1. CDR1 is LGHNA, CDR2 YSLEER, per germline. Trimming cost V 1 base and J 5 bases; bases outside gene matches: 10. The CDR3 runs 16 residues.

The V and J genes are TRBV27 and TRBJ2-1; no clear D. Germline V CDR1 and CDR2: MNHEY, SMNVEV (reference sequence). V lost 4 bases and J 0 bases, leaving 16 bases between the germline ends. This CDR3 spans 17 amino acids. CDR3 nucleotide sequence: TGTGCCAGCAGTTCCGTGAGAGTATCGAGCTCCTACAATGAGCAGTTCTTC. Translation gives CASSSVRVSSSYNEQFF.

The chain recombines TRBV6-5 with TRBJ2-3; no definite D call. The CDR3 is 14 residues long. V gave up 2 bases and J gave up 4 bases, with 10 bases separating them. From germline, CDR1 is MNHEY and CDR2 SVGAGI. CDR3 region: CASSYGAAADTQYF. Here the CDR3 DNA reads TGTGCCAGCAGTTACGGCGCCGCCGCAGATACGCAGTATTTT.

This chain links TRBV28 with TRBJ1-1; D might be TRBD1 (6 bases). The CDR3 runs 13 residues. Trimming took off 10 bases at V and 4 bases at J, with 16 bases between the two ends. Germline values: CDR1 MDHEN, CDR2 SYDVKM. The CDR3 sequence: CATKEGGSTEAFF. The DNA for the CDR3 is TGTGCCACCAAGGAGGGGGGAAGCACTGAAGCTTTCTTT.

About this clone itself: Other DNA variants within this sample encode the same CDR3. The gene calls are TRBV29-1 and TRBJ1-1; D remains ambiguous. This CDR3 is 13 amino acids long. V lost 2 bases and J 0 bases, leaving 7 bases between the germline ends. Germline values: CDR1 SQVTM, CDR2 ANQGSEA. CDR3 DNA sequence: TGCAGCGTTGAACGACGGTTGAACACTGAAGCTTTCTTT. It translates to CSVERRLNTEAFF.

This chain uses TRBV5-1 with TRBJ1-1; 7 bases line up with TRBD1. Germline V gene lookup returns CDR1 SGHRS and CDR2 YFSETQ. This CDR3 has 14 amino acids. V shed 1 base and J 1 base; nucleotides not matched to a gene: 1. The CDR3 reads CASSLTGANTEAFF. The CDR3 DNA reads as TGCGCCAGCAGCTTGACAGGGGCGAACACTGAAGCTTTCTTT.

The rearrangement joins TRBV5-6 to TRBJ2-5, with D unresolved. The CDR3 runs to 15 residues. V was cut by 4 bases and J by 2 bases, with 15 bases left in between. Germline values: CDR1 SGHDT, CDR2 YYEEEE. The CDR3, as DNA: TGTGCCAGCAGCCATTGGGGTGGCCGACAAGAGACCCAGTACTTC. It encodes CASSHWGGRQETQYF.

The CDR3 sequence: CASKAGPEDSPLHF. The CDR3 DNA sequence: TGCGCCAGCAAGGCAGGGCCTGAGGATTCACCCCTCCACTTT. This rearrangement joins TRBV23-1 to TRBJ1-6; TRBD1 is a possible D gene (5 bases). TRBV23-1 is designated an ORF whose function remains uncertain. The CDR3 length is 14 residues. The V gene lost 7 bases and the J gene lost 8 bases, with 15 bases spanning the gap.

CDR3 in DNA: TGTGCCTGGAGTGTAAGGTGGGGACAAGAGACCCAGTACTTC. This encodes CAWSVRWGQETQYF. This sequence joins TRBV30 and TRBJ2-5; no clear D gene. Deletions cut 0 bases from V and 2 bases from J, with 10 bases between. CDR3 length equals 14 residues. Germline lookup yields CDR1 GTSNPN and CDR2 SVGIG (reference sequence).

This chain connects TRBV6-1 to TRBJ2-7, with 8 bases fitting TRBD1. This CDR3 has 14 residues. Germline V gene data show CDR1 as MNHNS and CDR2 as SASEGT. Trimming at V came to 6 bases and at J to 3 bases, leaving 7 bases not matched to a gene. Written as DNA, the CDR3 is TGTGCCAGCAGGGAGGGACAGGTGATCTACGAGCAGTACTTC. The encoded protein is CASREGQVIYEQYF.

The CDR3 nucleotides are TGTGCCACCAGCAGAGACGGACCCGGACTAGCGAGCGAGCAGTACTTC. Translated, it gives CATSRDGPGLASEQYF. The rearrangement links TRBV15 to TRBJ2-7, with 9 bases matching TRBD2. Germline lookup yields CDR1 LNHNV and CDR2 YYDKDF (reference sequence). V trimming: 0 bases; J trimming: 6 bases; junction bases outside the gene matches: 9. The CDR3 is made up of 16 amino acids.

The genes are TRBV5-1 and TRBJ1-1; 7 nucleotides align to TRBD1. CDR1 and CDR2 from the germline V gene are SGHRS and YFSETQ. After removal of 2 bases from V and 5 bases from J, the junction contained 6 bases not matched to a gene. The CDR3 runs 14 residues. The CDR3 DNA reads TGCGCCAGCAGCTTCAGGGGGGGAGAGACTGAAGCTTTCTTT. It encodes CASSFRGGETEAFF.

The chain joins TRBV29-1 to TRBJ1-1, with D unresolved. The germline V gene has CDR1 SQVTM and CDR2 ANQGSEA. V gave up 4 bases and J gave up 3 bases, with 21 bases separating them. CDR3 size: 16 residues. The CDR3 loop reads CSVAVLRAGLDTEAFF. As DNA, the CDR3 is TGCAGCGTTGCGGTCCTGAGGGCTGGATTGGACACTGAAGCTTTCTTT.

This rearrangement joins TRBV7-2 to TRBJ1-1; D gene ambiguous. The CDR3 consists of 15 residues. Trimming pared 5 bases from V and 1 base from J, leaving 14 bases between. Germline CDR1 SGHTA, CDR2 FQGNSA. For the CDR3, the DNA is TGTGCCAGCAGCCCCTCGTCGGAGTGGAACACTGAAGCTTTCTTT. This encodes CASSPSSEWNTEAFF.

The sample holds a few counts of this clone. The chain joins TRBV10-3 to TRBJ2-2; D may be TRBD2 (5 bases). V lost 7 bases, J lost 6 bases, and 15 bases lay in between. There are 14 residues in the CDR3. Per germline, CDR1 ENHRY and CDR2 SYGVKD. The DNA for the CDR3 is TGTGCCATCACCGAGCTAGCTGGCGCCGGGGAGCTGTTTTTT. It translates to CAITELAGAGELFF.

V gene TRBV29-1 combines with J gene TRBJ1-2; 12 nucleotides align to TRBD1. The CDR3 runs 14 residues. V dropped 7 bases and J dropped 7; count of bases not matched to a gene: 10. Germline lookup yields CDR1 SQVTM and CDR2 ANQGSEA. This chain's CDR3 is CSARPGTGGFGYTF. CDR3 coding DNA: TGCAGCGCCCGTCCCGGGACAGGGGGCTTTGGCTACACCTTC.

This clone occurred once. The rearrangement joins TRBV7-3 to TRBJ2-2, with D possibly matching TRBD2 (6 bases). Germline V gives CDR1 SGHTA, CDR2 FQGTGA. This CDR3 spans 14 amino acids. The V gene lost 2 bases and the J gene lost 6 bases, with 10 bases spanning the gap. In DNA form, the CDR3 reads TGTGCCAGCAGCTTAGGCGGACTACCCGGGGAGCTGTTTTTT. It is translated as CASSLGGLPGELFF.

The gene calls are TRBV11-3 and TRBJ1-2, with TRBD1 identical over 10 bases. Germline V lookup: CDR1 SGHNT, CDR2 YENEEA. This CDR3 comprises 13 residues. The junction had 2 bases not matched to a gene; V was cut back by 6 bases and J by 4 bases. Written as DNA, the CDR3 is TGTGCCAGCAGGGACAGGGGGAGCTATGGCTACACCTTC. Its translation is CASRDRGSYGYTF.

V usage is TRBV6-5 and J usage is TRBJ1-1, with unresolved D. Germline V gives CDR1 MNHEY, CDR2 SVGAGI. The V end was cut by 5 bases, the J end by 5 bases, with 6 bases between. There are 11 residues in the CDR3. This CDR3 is CASSTKTEAFF. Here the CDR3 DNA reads TGTGCCAGCAGTACCAAGACTGAAGCTTTCTTT.

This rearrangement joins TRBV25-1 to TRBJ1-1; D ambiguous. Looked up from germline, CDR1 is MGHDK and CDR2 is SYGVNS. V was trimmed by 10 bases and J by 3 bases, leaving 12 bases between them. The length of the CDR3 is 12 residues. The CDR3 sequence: CATSNRDTEAFF. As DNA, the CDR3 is TGTGCCACTTCAAACCGGGACACTGAAGCTTTCTTT.

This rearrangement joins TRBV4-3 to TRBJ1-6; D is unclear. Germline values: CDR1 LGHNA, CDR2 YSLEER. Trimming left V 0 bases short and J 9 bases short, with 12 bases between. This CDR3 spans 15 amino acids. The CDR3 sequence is CASSQEEGISSPLHF. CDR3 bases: TGCGCCAGCAGCCAAGAGGAGGGTATAAGTTCACCCCTCCACTTT.

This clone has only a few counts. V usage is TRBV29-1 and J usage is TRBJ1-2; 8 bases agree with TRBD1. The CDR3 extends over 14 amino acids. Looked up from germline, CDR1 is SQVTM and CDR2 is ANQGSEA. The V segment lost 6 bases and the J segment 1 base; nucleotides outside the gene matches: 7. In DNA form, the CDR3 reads TGCAGCGTCTCGGGACAGGCAAATAACTATGGCTACACCTTC. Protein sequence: CSVSGQANNYGYTF. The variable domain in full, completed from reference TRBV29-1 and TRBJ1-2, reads SAVISQKPSRDICQRGTSLTIQCQVDSQVTMMFWYRQQPGQSLTLIATANQGSEATYESGFVIDKFPISRPNLTFSTLTVSNMSPEDSSIYLCSVSGQANNYGYTFGSGTRLTVV.

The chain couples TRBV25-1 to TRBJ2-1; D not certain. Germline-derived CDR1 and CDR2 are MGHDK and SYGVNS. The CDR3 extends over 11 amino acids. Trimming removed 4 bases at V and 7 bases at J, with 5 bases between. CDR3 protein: CASSVRNEQFF. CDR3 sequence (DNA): TGTGCCAGCAGTGTTAGAAATGAGCAGTTCTTC.

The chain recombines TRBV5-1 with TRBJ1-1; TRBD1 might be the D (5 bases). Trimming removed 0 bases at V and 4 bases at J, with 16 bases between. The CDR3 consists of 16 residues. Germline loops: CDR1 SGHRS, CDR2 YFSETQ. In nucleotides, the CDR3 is TGCGCCAGCAGCTTGGGGGACGGCCGACAGAGCACTGAAGCTTTCTTT. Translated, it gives CASSLGDGRQSTEAFF.

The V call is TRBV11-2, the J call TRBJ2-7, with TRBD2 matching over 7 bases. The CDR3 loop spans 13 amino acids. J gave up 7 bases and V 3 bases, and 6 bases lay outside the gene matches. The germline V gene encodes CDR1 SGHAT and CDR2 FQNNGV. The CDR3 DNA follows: TGTGCCAGCAGCTTGGGGACTACCGGGGAGCAGTACTTC. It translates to CASSLGTTGEQYF.

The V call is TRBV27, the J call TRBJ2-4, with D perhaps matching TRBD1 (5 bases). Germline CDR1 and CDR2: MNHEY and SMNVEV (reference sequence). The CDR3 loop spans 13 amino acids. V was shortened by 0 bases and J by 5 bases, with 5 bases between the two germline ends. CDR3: CASSLSGENIQYF. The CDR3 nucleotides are TGTGCCAGCAGTTTATCAGGGGAAAACATTCAGTACTTC.

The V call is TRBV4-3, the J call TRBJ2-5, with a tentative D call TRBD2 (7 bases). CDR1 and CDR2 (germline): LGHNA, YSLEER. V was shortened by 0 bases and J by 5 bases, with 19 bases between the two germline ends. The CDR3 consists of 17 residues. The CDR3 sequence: CASSQDAGGAIGETQYF. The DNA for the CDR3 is TGCGCCAGCAGCCAAGACGCTGGGGGGGCAATCGGGGAGACCCAGTACTTC.

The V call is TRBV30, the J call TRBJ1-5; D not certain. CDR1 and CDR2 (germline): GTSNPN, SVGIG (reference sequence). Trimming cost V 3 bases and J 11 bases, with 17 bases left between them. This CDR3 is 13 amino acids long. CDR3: CAWREGGGLAQHF. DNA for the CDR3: TGTGCCTGGAGAGAAGGAGGTGGTCTAGCCCAGCATTTT.